The sample holds one count of the clone carrying this T cell receptor beta chain. This record belongs to a study of blood T cell repertoires in COVID-19. Whole-study context: The United States, Italy and Spain were the sources of the acute and convalescent COVID-19 samples.

The CDR3 loop spans 12 amino acids. Germline CDR1 and CDR2: LNHDA and SQIVND (reference sequence). Trimming took 4 bases from V and 4 from J, leaving 7 bases between them. Libraries were prepared by immunoSEQ multiplex PCR; TCRdb keeps only in-frame clonotypes and omits some of them. The top ten clones hold about 15% of a sample with 150,000 or so clones, roughly four fifths of them seen once. The chain employs TRBV19 and TRBJ1-2; D remains ambiguous. The source is a human donor with acute or convalescent COVID-19. The donor label of this sample is uncertain. The source material was peripheral blood. The CDR3 DNA reads as TGTGCCAGTAGTAGGTCCGGCTATGGCTACACCTTC. The encoded protein is CASSRSGYGYTF.